A selection of T cell receptor beta chains follows, all from one sample in a study of control samples from healthy donors and cancer patients. The data were produced by immunoSEQ multiplex PCR, yet TCRdb's version contains in-frame clones alone and is incomplete. The sample includes over 70,000 clones, 85% to 90% of them seen just once. The sequenced sample consisted of blood. These receptors came from a woman aged 55-69 years in good health. The CDR3 runs from the conserved cysteine through the conserved F or W. The D gene is left open where the match is weak. The size of a clone is reported for some rows only, either as once, few or many, or as a class for expanded clones.

v_gene	abundance	d_gene	j_gene	CDR3aa	CDR3nt
TRBV7-6	-	-	TRBJ2-5	CASSGGYQETQYF	TGTGCCAGCAGCGGTGGGTACCAAGAGACCCAGTACTTC
TRBV7-2	-	-	TRBJ2-7	CASSQHGTVSYEQYF	TGTGCCAGCAGCCAACATGGGACGGTATCCTACGAGCAGTACTTC
TRBV19	-	-	TRBJ2-2	CATRRDPLSGELFF	TGTGCCACTCGGAGGGATCCTTTATCCGGGGAGCTGTTTTTT
TRBV2	-	-	TRBJ1-2	CASSESDGLYGYTF	TGTGCCAGCAGTGAATCGGACGGACTCTATGGCTACACCTTC
TRBV5-1	-	-	TRBJ1-1	CASSYPPGGSNTEAFF	TGCGCCAGCAGCTATCCTCCGGGGGGCTCGAACACTGAAGCTTTCTTT
TRBV11-2	-	TRBD2	TRBJ2-5	CASSTGGASGETQYF	TGTGCCAGCAGCACGGGGGGGGCGTCTGGGGAGACCCAGTACTTC
TRBV19	-	-	TRBJ2-7	CASSIDREVAEQYF	TGTGCCAGTAGTATCGACAGGGAGGTAGCCGAGCAGTACTTC
TRBV30	few	-	TRBJ1-1	CAWSVTGLRTEAFF	TGTGCCTGGAGTGTAACAGGGTTAAGGACTGAAGCTTTCTTT
TRBV4-3	-	-	TRBJ1-1	CASSLTTGPNTEAFF	TGCGCCAGCAGCCTGACTACCGGACCGAACACTGAAGCTTTCTTT
TRBV11-2	-	-	TRBJ1-2	CASSRQRTEFTF	TGTGCCAGCAGCCGACAAAGGACCGAATTTACCTTC
TRBV5-6	-	-	TRBJ2-1	CASSLSYPYNEQFF	TGTGCCAGCAGCTTAAGCTACCCCTACAATGAGCAGTTCTTC
TRBV28	few	-	TRBJ2-7	CASQSSSYEQYF	TGTGCCAGCCAGTCGAGCTCCTACGAGCAGTACTTC
TRBV25-1	-	TRBD1	TRBJ1-2	CASRPGQAGGYTF	TGTGCCAGCAGGCCGGGACAGGCAGGTGGCTACACCTTC
TRBV29-1	once	-	TRBJ2-7	CSVGQGEGYEQYF	TGCAGCGTTGGGCAGGGTGAAGGGTACGAGCAGTACTTC
TRBV30	-	-	TRBJ1-1	CAWSGTRSEAFF	TGTGCCTGGAGTGGGACACGATCCGAAGCTTTCTTT
TRBV19	-	-	TRBJ1-2	CASSMGPTRNYGYTF	TGTGCCAGTAGTATGGGGCCTACCCGTAACTATGGCTACACCTTC
TRBV11-1	-	-	TRBJ1-1	CASSLGVGQNTEAFF	TGTGCCAGCAGCTTAGGAGTAGGACAAAACACTGAAGCTTTCTTT
TRBV4-1	-	-	TRBJ1-1	CASSQASTGATEAFF	TGCGCCAGCAGCCAGGCCTCGACAGGAGCCACTGAAGCTTTCTTT
TRBV24-1	-	TRBD1	TRBJ2-3	CATSDLTGSGDTQYF	TGTGCCACCAGTGACCTGACAGGGAGCGGAGATACGCAGTATTTT
TRBV5-1	-	-	TRBJ1-2	CASSLAVDNYGYTF	TGCGCCAGCAGCTTGGCAGTTGATAACTATGGCTACACCTTC
TRBV5-4	-	TRBD2	TRBJ2-7	CASSPGTSGRAPYEQYF	TGTGCCAGCAGCCCCGGGACTAGCGGGAGGGCCCCCTACGAGCAGTACTTC
TRBV6-1	-	TRBD2	TRBJ2-4	CASSVLDGGFRGKNIQYF	TGTGCCAGCAGTGTACTAGACGGGGGGTTCCGAGGCAAAAACATTCAGTACTTC